The rows below give T cell receptor beta chains drawn from one sample of a study of shared clonotypes between healthy human individuals. Method: immunoSEQ multiplex PCR; TCRdb's copy keeps in-frame clones and lacks some. The data show more than 850,000 clones, more than 75% seen once. The sample was memory CD4+ T cells from PBMCs. These receptors were obtained from a man aged 18 to 30 in good health. Some clones in this sample may be carry-over from other donors' samples. CDR3s include the opening cysteine and the closing phenylalanine or tryptophan. D genes are given only for firm matches. The listing skips clone size in some rows; elsewhere it reads once, few, many or a size class.

V gene	J gene	D gene	clone size	CDR3 protein	CDR3 DNA
TRBV4-2	TRBJ1-2	NA	NA	CASSLAQGDGYTF	TGTGCCAGCAGCTTGGCGCAGGGCGATGGCTACACCTTC
TRBV6-1	TRBJ1-5	TRBD1	NA	CASSARGQGGNQPQHF	TGTGCCAGCAGTGCGCGGGGACAGGGCGGCAATCAGCCCCAGCATTTT
TRBV25-1	TRBJ2-1	NA	once	CASSDSQYNEQFF	TGTGCCAGCAGTGACTCACAGTACAATGAGCAGTTCTTC
TRBV19	TRBJ1-5	NA	NA	CASNRQGGNQPQHF	TGTGCCAGTAACCGTCAGGGAGGCAATCAGCCCCAGCATTTT
TRBV15	TRBJ2-3	NA	NA	CATSRDPLVTDTQYF	TGTGCCACCAGCAGAGACCCCCTAGTGACAGATACGCAGTATTTT
TRBV19	TRBJ1-3	NA	once	CASSSAGPAGNTIYF	TGTGCCAGTAGTTCAGCCGGGCCGGCTGGAAACACCATATATTTT
TRBV11-2	TRBJ1-3	NA	NA	CASSVRTGGSGNTIYF	TGTGCCAGCAGCGTCCGGACGGGGGGCTCTGGAAACACCATATATTTT
TRBV2	TRBJ2-7	TRBD2	NA	CASRPGTSGSNYEQYF	TGTGCCAGCAGGCCAGGGACTAGCGGGAGTAACTACGAGCAGTACTTC
TRBV2	TRBJ1-2	NA	NA	CASSLGENYGYTF	TGTGCCAGCAGTCTAGGGGAAAACTATGGCTACACCTTC
TRBV7-9	TRBJ2-1	NA	NA	CASGPQYNEQFF	TGTGCCAGCGGACCACAATACAATGAGCAGTTCTTC
TRBV6-6	TRBJ1-2	TRBD1	NA	CASARDRAPYGYTF	TGTGCCAGCGCCCGGGACAGGGCTCCCTATGGCTACACCTTC
TRBV7-8	TRBJ1-5	NA	once	CASSLSSGLSNQPQHF	TGTGCCAGCAGCCTCAGTAGCGGACTTAGCAATCAGCCCCAGCATTTT
TRBV5-6	TRBJ1-2	NA	NA	CASSFRETLRGYTF	TGTGCCAGCAGCTTTCGGGAAACCCTCCGTGGCTACACCTTC
TRBV7-2	TRBJ2-7	TRBD1	NA	CASSKDRAPSYEQYF	TGTGCCAGCAGCAAAGACAGGGCCCCTTCCTACGAGCAGTACTTC
TRBV11-3	TRBJ2-7	NA	NA	CASSLGTAGEQYF	TGTGCCAGCAGCTTAGGGACAGCAGGAGAGCAGTACTTC
TRBV28	TRBJ2-7	NA	NA	CASRAGYYEQYF	TGTGCCAGCAGAGCAGGGTACTACGAGCAGTACTTC
TRBV2	TRBJ2-5	TRBD1	NA	CASMGTAQETQYF	TGTGCCAGCATGGGGACAGCGCAAGAGACCCAGTACTTC
TRBV15	TRBJ2-5	NA	NA	CATSRDQGGETQYF	TGTGCCACCAGCAGAGACCAGGGGGGAGAGACCCAGTACTTC
TRBV9	TRBJ1-5	TRBD1	NA	CASSPGGTGDQPQHF	TGTGCCAGCAGCCCTGGGGGGACAGGAGACCAGCCCCAGCATTTT
TRBV20-1	TRBJ2-5	NA	once	CSAPLSGTQYF	TGCAGTGCTCCCCTTTCGGGGACCCAGTACTTC
TRBV6-1	TRBJ2-3	TRBD2	once	CASSEALGLAGGLTQYF	TGTGCCAGCAGTGAAGCGCTGGGACTAGCGGGAGGACTTACGCAGTATTTT
TRBV18	TRBJ1-5	NA	NA	CASSPREGNSNQPQHF	TGTGCCAGCTCACCACGGGAAGGAAATAGCAATCAGCCCCAGCATTTT
TRBV5-4	TRBJ1-2	TRBD1	NA	CASSPPGQGISNYGYTF	TGTGCCAGCAGCCCCCCGGGACAGGGGATTTCTAACTATGGCTACACCTTC
TRBV5-1	TRBJ2-7	NA	NA	CASSSILLEQYF	TGCGCCAGCAGCAGCATTCTACTTGAGCAGTACTTC
TRBV5-4	TRBJ2-5	TRBD2	NA	CASSDVLLAEQETQYF	TGTGCCAGCAGCGACGTCCTTCTAGCGGAGCAAGAGACCCAGTACTTC
TRBV7-2	TRBJ2-7	NA	NA	CASSFFDEQYF	TGTGCCAGCAGCTTCTTTGACGAGCAGTACTTC
TRBV7-2	TRBJ1-1	NA	NA	CASSSWNEAFF	TGTGCCAGCAGCTCGTGGAATGAAGCTTTCTTT
TRBV7-6	TRBJ2-1	TRBD2	NA	CASRAGLAEGEQFF	TGTGCCAGCAGAGCCGGACTAGCGGAGGGTGAGCAGTTCTTC
TRBV5-6	TRBJ2-3	NA	once	CASSLLNGLPGPDTQYF	TGTGCCAGCAGCTTGCTTAACGGGCTGCCGGGCCCAGATACGCAGTATTTT
TRBV6-5	TRBJ1-1	NA	NA	CASSVPGALEAFF	TGTGCCAGCAGTGTTCCCGGGGCGCTTGAAGCTTTCTTT
TRBV10-1	TRBJ1-4	TRBD1	NA	CASSANRGRNEKLFF	TGCGCCAGCAGTGCAAACAGGGGGCGCAATGAAAAACTGTTTTTT